Many counts were recorded for the clone carrying this TCR beta chain. The antigen is unknown. The V end was cut by 4 bases, the J end by 2 bases, with 15 bases between. The CDR3 is 15 amino acids. From germline, CDR1 is SGHTA and CDR2 FQGNSA. The data derive from a study of T cell repertoires in cytomegalovirus infection. Study-level background: Indications came from public TCR beta signatures; they pointed to CMV infection and to a matching HLA type. Study-level results: The study found HLA-C-restricted CMV-specific TCR beta clonotypes dominating the ex vivo response.

TCRdb re-derived calls from the reads in MiXCR, one entry per CDR3 protein. Of 250,000 to 300,000 distinct CDR3 sequences detected, approximately 15% appear once; the ten largest clones hold around 9%. The sample was PBMCs. This chain links TRBV7-2 with TRBJ2-7; possibly TRBD1 or TRBD2 for D (6 bases each). The sequence was obtained from a human donor in good health (CMV status not recorded). Some clones in this sample may be carry-over from other donors' samples. This chain's CDR3 is CASSSLGGETYEQYF. The CDR3 region has the DNA TGTGCCAGCAGCTCATTGGGGGGCGAAACCTACGAGCAGTACTTC.